This T cell receptor (beta chain) was retrieved from a study of vaccination and CD4 T cells after COVID-19. The assay that was used to sequence DNA from cultured CD4+ T cells was the Oncomine TCR Beta short-read assay. After culture, CD4+ T cells served as the source for genomic DNA extraction. TCRdb re-derived calls from the PCR reads in MiXCR, one entry per CDR3 protein. The data show under 20,000 distinct CDR3 sequences, with around 52% seen just once and approximately 15% held by the top ten. Trimming cost V 11 bases and J 3 bases, with 14 bases left between them. The CDR3 is made up of 13 amino acids. Germline CDR1 MNHNS, CDR2 SASEGT. Remarks on this clonotype: Its cognate antigen is unknown.

Indicated treatment: roughly ten-day PBMC culture with coronavirus spike peptide pools or control peptides (ViraFEST assay). Alongside about 9.1 IU/ml IL-2 and 7.5 to 10 ug/ml peptide pools, PBMCs were cultured at about 2.2 million per well. The sample was CD4+ T cells from blood, cultured in vitro, taken before SARS-CoV-2 vaccination. The sequence came from a human donor who had recovered from COVID-19. V is TRBV6-1 and J is TRBJ1-5; perhaps TRBD1 as D (5 bases). CDR3 region: CASSGQFNQPQHF. CDR3 bases: TGTGCCTCTTCGGGGCAGTTCAATCAGCCCCAGCATTTT.